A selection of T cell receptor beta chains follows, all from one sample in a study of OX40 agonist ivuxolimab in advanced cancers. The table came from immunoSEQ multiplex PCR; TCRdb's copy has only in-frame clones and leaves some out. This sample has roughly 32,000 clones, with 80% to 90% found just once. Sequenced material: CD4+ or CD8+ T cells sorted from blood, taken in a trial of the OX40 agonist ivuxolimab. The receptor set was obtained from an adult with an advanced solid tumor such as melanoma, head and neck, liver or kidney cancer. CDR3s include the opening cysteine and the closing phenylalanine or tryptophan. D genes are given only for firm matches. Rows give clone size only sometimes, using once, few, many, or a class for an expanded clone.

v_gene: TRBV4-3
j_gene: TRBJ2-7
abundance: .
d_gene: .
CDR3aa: CASSREWGVRPYEQYF
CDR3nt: TGCGCCAGCAGCCGTGAGTGGGGAGTCAGGCCCTACGAGCAGTACTTC

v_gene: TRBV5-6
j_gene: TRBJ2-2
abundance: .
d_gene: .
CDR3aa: CASSLFSRVGTGELFF
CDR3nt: TGTGCCAGCAGCTTGTTCTCTAGGGTAGGGACCGGGGAGCTGTTTTTT

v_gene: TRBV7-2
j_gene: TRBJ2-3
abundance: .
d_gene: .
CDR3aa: CASSFGGTDTQYF
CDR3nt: TGTGCCAGCAGCTTCGGGGGTACAGATACGCAGTATTTT

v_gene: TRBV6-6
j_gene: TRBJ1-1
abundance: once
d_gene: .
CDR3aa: CASSYGSVTEAFF
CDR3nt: TGTGCCAGCAGTTACGGGTCGGTAACTGAAGCTTTCTTT

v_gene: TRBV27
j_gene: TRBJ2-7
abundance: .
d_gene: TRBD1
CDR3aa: CASSTRTGAYEQYF
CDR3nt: TGTGCCAGCAGTACAAGGACAGGAGCCTACGAGCAGTACTTC

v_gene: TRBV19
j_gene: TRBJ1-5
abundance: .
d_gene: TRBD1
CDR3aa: CASKEGQGSNQPQHF
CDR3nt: TGTGCTAGTAAGGAGGGACAGGGAAGCAATCAGCCCCAGCATTTT

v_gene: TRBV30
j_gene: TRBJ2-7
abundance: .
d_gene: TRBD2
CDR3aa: CAWSPSGIYEQYF
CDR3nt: TGTGCCTGGAGTCCTAGCGGGATCTACGAGCAGTACTTC

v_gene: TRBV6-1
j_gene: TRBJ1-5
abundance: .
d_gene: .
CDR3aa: CASSEASLGTINYQPQHF
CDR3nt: TGTGCCAGCAGTGAAGCATCTTTAGGGACAATCAACTATCAGCCCCAGCATTTT

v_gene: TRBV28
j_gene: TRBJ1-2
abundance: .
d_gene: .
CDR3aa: CASSLLEDKPNYGYTF
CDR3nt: TGTGCCAGCAGTTTATTGGAAGACAAACCTAACTATGGCTACACCTTC

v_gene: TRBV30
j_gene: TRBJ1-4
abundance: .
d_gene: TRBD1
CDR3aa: CALSTGSNEKLFF
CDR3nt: TGTGCCTTGTCGACAGGGTCTAATGAAAAACTGTTTTTT

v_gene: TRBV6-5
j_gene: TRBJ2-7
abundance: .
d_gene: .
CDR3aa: CASRSSAYEQYF
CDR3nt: TGTGCCAGTAGGTCTTCCGCGTACGAGCAGTACTTC

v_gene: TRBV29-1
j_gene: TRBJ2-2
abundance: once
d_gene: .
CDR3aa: CSVRDSNTGELFF
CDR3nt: TGCAGCGTTCGAGATTCGAACACCGGGGAGCTGTTTTTT

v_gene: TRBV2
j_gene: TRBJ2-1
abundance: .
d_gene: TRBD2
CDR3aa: CASRTQPAGDYNEQFF
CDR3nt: TGTGCCAGCAGGACCCAGCCAGCGGGGGATTACAATGAGCAGTTCTTC

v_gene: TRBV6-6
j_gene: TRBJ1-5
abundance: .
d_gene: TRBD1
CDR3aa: CASSFDRVQHF
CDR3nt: TGTGCCAGCAGTTTTGACAGGGTCCAGCATTTT

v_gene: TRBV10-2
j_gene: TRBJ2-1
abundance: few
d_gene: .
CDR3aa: CASGTAFYEQFF
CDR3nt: TGCGCCAGTGGAACCGCCTTCTACGAGCAGTTCTTC

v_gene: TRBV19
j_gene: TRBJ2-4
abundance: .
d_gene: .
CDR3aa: CAGPKRRGDIQYF
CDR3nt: TGTGCCGGACCAAAAAGGCGGGGAGACATTCAGTACTTC

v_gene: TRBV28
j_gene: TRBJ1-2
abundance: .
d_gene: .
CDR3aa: CASSPTRGYGYTF
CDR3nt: TGTGCCAGCTCCCCGACCAGGGGCTATGGCTACACCTTC

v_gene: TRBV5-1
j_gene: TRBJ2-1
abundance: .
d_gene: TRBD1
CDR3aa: CASSRGEGTGRNEQFF
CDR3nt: TGCGCCAGCAGCCGAGGGGAAGGGACAGGGCGCAATGAGCAGTTCTTC